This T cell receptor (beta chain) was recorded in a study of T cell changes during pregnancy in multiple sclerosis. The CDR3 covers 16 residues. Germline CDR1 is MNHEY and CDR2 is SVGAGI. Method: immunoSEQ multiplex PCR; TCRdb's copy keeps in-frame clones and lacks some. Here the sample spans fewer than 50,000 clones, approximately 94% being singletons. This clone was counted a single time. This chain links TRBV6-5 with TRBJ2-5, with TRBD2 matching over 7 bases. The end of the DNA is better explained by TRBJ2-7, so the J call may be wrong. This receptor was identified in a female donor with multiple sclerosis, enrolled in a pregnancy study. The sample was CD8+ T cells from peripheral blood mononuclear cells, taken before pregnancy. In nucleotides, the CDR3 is TGTGCCAGCAGTTACAGCCGGACTAGGGGATACTACGAGCAGTACTTC. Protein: CASSYSRTRGYYEQYF.